This T cell receptor beta chain was identified in a study of regulatory T cells in long-lasting Graves disease. This CDR3 comprises 15 residues. The J segment lost 0 bases and the V segment lost 3 bases, leaving 4 bases of the junction unmatched. The V gene's germline CDR1 is MNHNS and CDR2 SASEGT. This clonotype came up many times. Construction of the TCR beta libraries employed iRepertoire HTBI primers in conjunction with Arm-PCR of CDR3 regions. Authors' processing steps: Among the samples, 60 to 75 TRBV and some 13 TRBJ segments were identified. TCRdb re-derived calls from the multiplex PCR reads in MiXCR, one entry per CDR3 protein. The V and J calls shown here were made by TCRdb, not taken from the authors' results. The table has about 620,000 distinct CDR3 sequences, under 20% seen once. Time point of the sample: newly diagnosed GD, antithyroid drugs for less than 3 months. RNA extracted from PBMCs served as the sequencing template.

The same sample was also used in a study of T cells in Graves' hyperthyroidism and ophthalmopathy.

The sample in question was peripheral blood mononuclear cells (PBMCs), obtained at new diagnosis, from a patient treated with antithyroid drugs. This chain uses TRBV6-1 with TRBJ2-7; 8 bases map to TRBD2. The receptor comes from a woman aged 25-40 years with Graves disease. The CDR3 sequence is CASSEVAGSSYEQYF. DNA of the CDR3: TGTGCCAGCAGTGAGGTAGCGGGGTCCTCCTACGAGCAGTACTTC.